Presented here are 24 T cell receptor beta chains from one specimen sequenced in a study of cytotoxic CD8 clonotypes in ibrutinib-treated CLL. Assay: immunoSEQ multiplex PCR; the TCRdb copy retains only in-frame clones and omits some. The sample holds 90,000 to 100,000 clones, around four fifths seen once. The sequences come from PBMCs, collected after 12 months of ibrutinib treatment. These receptors were taken from a human donor with chronic lymphocytic leukemia.

The chain employs TRBV5-4 and TRBJ1-2; 8 bases are shared with TRBD1. Losses at the gene ends were 4 bases for V and 4 bases for J; bases not matched to a gene: 6. Germline CDR1 reads SGHNT; CDR2 reads YYREEE (reference sequence). The CDR3 runs 14 residues. The CDR3 here is CASSSQTGVYGYTF. The CDR3 DNA is TGTGCCAGCAGCAGCCAGACAGGGGTCTATGGCTACACCTTC.

The rearrangement uses TRBV9 and TRBJ1-1; 10 bases match TRBD1. V shed 4 bases, J shed 0 bases, and the junction held 3 bases outside the gene matches. Germline V lookup: CDR1 SGDLS, CDR2 YYNGEE. The CDR3 spans 15 residues. The CDR3 nucleotides are TGTGCCAGCAGCCGGGACAGGGGTATGAACACTGAAGCTTTCTTT. Its protein is CASSRDRGMNTEAFF.

This chain links TRBV25-1 with TRBJ1-1; the D is unclear. Trimming removed 3 bases from V and 6 bases from J, with 11 bases in between. The germline CDR1 and CDR2 sequences are MGHDK and SYGVNS. This CDR3 has 13 residues. The CDR3 nucleotides are TGTGCCAGCAGTGACCCCCCGAGAGCTGAAGCTTTCTTT. This gives the protein CASSDPPRAEAFF.

The gene calls are TRBV2 and TRBJ2-7; D remains unclear. In germline, CDR1 is SNHLY, CDR2 FYNNEI. This CDR3 comprises 13 residues. V lost 4 bases and J 3 bases, leaving 10 bases between the germline ends. This CDR3 is CASSGKGFYEQYF. The CDR3 DNA reads as TGTGCCAGCAGTGGCAAGGGTTTCTACGAGCAGTACTTC.

A single count supports this clone. This chain connects TRBV2 to TRBJ1-1; D gene ambiguous. V dropped 0 bases and J dropped 0 bases, with 8 bases sitting between them. From germline, CDR1 is SNHLY and CDR2 FYNNEI. The CDR3 totals 15 residues. This CDR3 is CASSEAPLVNTEAFF. CDR3 nucleotide sequence: TGTGCCAGCAGTGAAGCACCGCTTGTGAACACTGAAGCTTTCTTT.

The V and J genes are TRBV7-2 and TRBJ2-7, with D perhaps given as TRBD1 or TRBD2 (6 bases each). Germline lookup yields CDR1 SGHTA and CDR2 FQGNSA. This CDR3 has 14 residues. V lost 5 bases, J lost 4 bases, and 15 bases lay in between. Here the CDR3 reads CASSPGGGPYEQYF. The CDR3 DNA is TGTGCCAGCAGCCCAGGTGGGGGGCCGTACGAGCAGTACTTC.

The sample holds one count of this clone. In DNA form, the CDR3 reads TGTGCCAGCTCACCGGACAGGGTTAATGAAAAACTGTTTTTT. It yields the protein CASSPDRVNEKLFF. V and J are TRBV18 and TRBJ1-4; 8 bases are a match to TRBD1. Germline CDR1 and CDR2: KGHSH and LQKENI. This CDR3 region has 14 residues. The J segment lost 4 bases and the V segment lost 3 bases, leaving 1 base of the junction unmatched.

In its sample, this clone was seen once. The chain recombines TRBV18 with TRBJ2-3; 7 bases match TRBD2. The CDR3 runs 17 residues. V gave up 3 bases and J gave up 3 bases; unmatched junction bases: 12. CDR1 and CDR2 (germline): KGHSH, LQKENI. The CDR3 reads CASSPQRSGVTTDTQYF. DNA for the CDR3: TGTGCCAGCTCACCCCAAAGAAGCGGGGTAACGACAGATACGCAGTATTTT. The complete variable domain, with remaining parts taken from reference TRBV18 and TRBJ2-3, reads NAGVMQNPRHLVRRRGQEARLRCSPMKGHSHVYWYRQLPEEGLKFMVYLQKENIIDESGMPKERFSAEFPKEGPSILRIQQVVRGDSAAYFCASSPQRSGVTTDTQYFGPGTRLTVL.

The V and J genes are TRBV27 and TRBJ1-5; TRBD1 aligns across 7 bases. CDR3 size: 13 residues. Germline V gives CDR1 MNHEY, CDR2 SMNVEV (reference sequence). V trimming: 5 bases; J trimming: 7 bases; junction bases outside the gene matches: 5. The CDR3 nucleotides read TGTGCCAGCAGTGAGGGGGCCCGGCAGCCCCAGCATTTT. Translated, it gives CASSEGARQPQHF.

This clone occurred once. V is TRBV7-2 and J is TRBJ2-7; the D is unclear. V lost 2 bases, J lost 7 bases, and 15 bases lay in between. CDR1 is SGHTA, CDR2 FQGNSA, per germline. CDR3 size: 14 residues. As DNA, the CDR3 is TGTGCCAGCAGCTTATCGACATCGGACGGTGAGCAGTACTTC. It is translated as CASSLSTSDGEQYF.

This chain joins TRBV2 and TRBJ2-1, with a possible D match to TRBD2 (5 bases). This CDR3 is 13 amino acids long. Germline CDR1 and CDR2: SNHLY and FYNNEI. The V end lost 7 bases, the J end lost 5 bases, and 12 bases lay between the germline ends. CDR3 DNA: TGTGCCAGCACAACGGGGAACAACAATGAGCAGTTCTTC. This sequence encodes CASTTGNNNEQFF.

V usage is TRBV19 and J usage is TRBJ1-2; D unresolved. Trimming removed 3 bases at V and 2 bases at J, with 4 bases between. The CDR3 consists of 12 residues. Germline loops: CDR1 LNHDA, CDR2 SQIVND (reference sequence). CDR3 in DNA: TGTGCCAGTAGTATCTCGAACTATGGCTACACCTTC. It codes for CASSISNYGYTF.

The V gene is TRBV18, the J gene TRBJ2-5; no reliable D call. From germline, CDR1 is KGHSH and CDR2 LQKENI. The CDR3 consists of 14 residues. V lost 3 bases and J lost 5, with 13 bases in between. The CDR3: CASSPLPVIETQYF. DNA of the CDR3: TGTGCCAGCTCACCGCTTCCAGTTATCGAGACCCAGTACTTC.

V gene TRBV10-3 combines with J gene TRBJ1-2; D unresolved. V was trimmed by 6 bases and J by 2 bases, leaving 13 bases between them. Germline V lookup: CDR1 ENHRY, CDR2 SYGVKD. The CDR3 runs 14 residues. DNA of the CDR3: TGTGCCATCAGCCCCGGGCCCGAGAACTATGGCTACACCTTC. Translation gives CAISPGPENYGYTF.

V and J are TRBV11-3 and TRBJ2-5; the match to TRBD2 covers 8 bases. Germline values: CDR1 SGHNT, CDR2 YENEEA. With 4 bases clipped from V and 4 bases from J, the junction kept 8 bases outside the gene matches. This CDR3 is 15 amino acids long. CDR3 sequence: CASSSSRGGGETQYF. CDR3 DNA: TGTGCCAGCAGCTCCAGTCGGGGGGGCGGAGAGACCCAGTACTTC. The variable domain in full, completed from reference TRBV11-3 and TRBJ2-5, reads EAGVVQSPRYKIIEKKQPVAFWCNPISGHNTLYWYLQNLGQGPELLIRYENEEAVDDSQLPKDRFSAERLKGVDSTLKIQPAELGDSAVYLCASSSSRGGGETQYFGPGTRLLVL.

This clone was found a few times. The chain uses TRBV9 and TRBJ1-1; D remains ambiguous. The V gene's germline CDR1 is SGDLS and CDR2 YYNGEE. The CDR3 is made up of 14 amino acids. Trimming took 0 bases from V and 3 from J, leaving 9 bases between them. The CDR3: CASSVGGQDTEAFF. Written as DNA, the CDR3 is TGTGCCAGCAGCGTAGGAGGGCAGGACACTGAAGCTTTCTTT.

The chain carries TRBV28 and TRBJ1-2; D is perhaps TRBD1 (6 bases). The V end lost 4 bases, the J end lost 6 bases, and 12 bases lay between the germline ends. The CDR3 covers 13 residues. Germline loops: CDR1 MDHEN, CDR2 SYDVKM. CDR3 in DNA: TGTGCCAGCAGTTCCACAGGGAAGCATGGCTACACCTTC. It encodes CASSSTGKHGYTF.

This clone was counted once. This rearrangement joins TRBV7-9 to TRBJ2-1; 7 positions match TRBD1. Unmatched junction bases numbered 3, after V lost 5 bases and J lost 11 bases. The germline V gene has CDR1 SEHNR and CDR2 FQNEAQ (reference sequence). The CDR3 contains 11 residues. This chain's CDR3 is CASSTGEKQFF. The CDR3 nucleotides are TGTGCCAGCAGCACAGGGGAAAAGCAGTTCTTC.

A single count supports this clone. V and J are TRBV4-1 and TRBJ1-2; 9 bases are shared with TRBD1. The CDR3 length is 18 residues. The V gene's germline CDR1 is MGHRA and CDR2 YSYEKL. The V gene end was trimmed by 3 bases and the J gene end by 6 bases; junction bases not matched to a gene: 17. For the CDR3, the DNA is TGCGCCAGCAGCCATCTTTTAAAGGGGTGGGGACAGGGAGATGGCTACACCTTC. This translates into CASSHLLKGWGQGDGYTF.

This chain joins TRBV4-1 and TRBJ2-7; D is uncertain. The V gene's germline CDR1 is MGHRA and CDR2 YSYEKL. Trimming shortened V by 4 bases and J by 3 bases, and 13 bases separated the two germline ends. The CDR3 spans 14 residues. CDR3 in amino acids: CASSPGPGGYEQYF. The CDR3 nucleotides are TGCGCCAGCAGCCCTGGCCCGGGTGGCTACGAGCAGTACTTC.

The chain recombines TRBV7-2 with TRBJ2-7; TRBD2 matches at 7 bases. The junction had 7 bases not matched to a gene; V was cut back by 5 bases and J by 6 bases. Germline V gives CDR1 SGHTA, CDR2 FQGNSA. The CDR3 length is 13 residues. CDR3 amino acids: CASSPAGVVEQYF. In DNA, the CDR3 is TGTGCCAGCAGCCCCGCGGGGGTAGTCGAGCAGTACTTC.

J is TRBJ2-6 and V is TRBV4-1; 11 bases line up with TRBD2. The V gene end was trimmed by 2 bases and the J gene end by 2 bases; junction bases not matched to a gene: 2. The CDR3 length is 17 residues. CDR1 MGHRA and CDR2 YSYEKL come from the germline V gene. The CDR3: CASSQIAGGPGANVLTF. Written as DNA, the CDR3 is TGCGCCAGCAGCCAAATAGCGGGGGGGCCTGGGGCCAACGTCCTGACTTTC.

This clone came up a few times. The chain couples TRBV18 to TRBJ2-7; 7 bases fit TRBD2. The V gene's germline CDR1 is KGHSH and CDR2 LQKENI. With V trimmed by 6 bases and J by 1 base, 3 bases remained unmatched. CDR3 length: 13 amino acids. CDR3 in DNA: TGTGCCAGCTCCGGACTAGGATCCTACGAGCAGTACTTC. Amino acids: CASSGLGSYEQYF.

V is TRBV5-4 and J is TRBJ1-6, with a possible D match to TRBD1 (5 bases). CDR1 SGHNT and CDR2 YYREEE come from the germline V gene (reference sequence). Between the trimmed V and J ends, which lost 4 bases and 4 bases, there was a span of 12 bases. There are 15 residues in the CDR3. This CDR3 reads CASSQGRSYNSPLHF. CDR3 DNA: TGTGCCAGCAGCCAGGGACGGAGTTATAATTCACCCCTCCACTTT.